The 23 T cell receptor beta chains below come from one sample, sequenced in a study of siplizumab effects on memory and regulatory T cells. Assay: immunoSEQ multiplex PCR; the TCRdb copy retains only in-frame clones and omits some. The sample yields tens of thousands of clones, 95% to 97% seen once. Sequenced sample: naive CD4+ T cells sorted from blood. The receptors originated from a human donor in good health.

This clone was recorded once. The chain recombines TRBV28 with TRBJ1-1; D is unclear. The ends were cut back, 6 bases at V and 0 bases at J, with 8 bases in the middle. CDR3 length equals 13 residues. CDR1 and CDR2 (germline): MDHEN, SYDVKM. The CDR3 spells CASRPTLNTEAFF. Written as DNA, the CDR3 is TGTGCCAGCAGGCCGACTCTGAACACTGAAGCTTTCTTT.

The chain combines TRBV7-9 with TRBJ1-1, with D unclear. This CDR3 is 17 amino acids long. V was cut by 3 bases and J by 0 bases, with 17 bases left in between. CDR1 and CDR2 from the germline V gene are SEHNR and FQNEAQ (reference sequence). CDR3 loop: CASSLRTVYNMNTEAFF. The CDR3 nucleotides read TGTGCCAGCAGCTTGAGAACAGTATATAATATGAACACTGAAGCTTTCTTT.

About this clone: A read error may produce the germline difference seen at one junction end. The V gene is TRBV30, the J gene TRBJ1-4, with D possibly matching TRBD1 (5 bases). The CDR3 length is 10 residues. Germline V gene lookup returns CDR1 GTSNPN and CDR2 SVGIG (reference sequence). Written as DNA, the CDR3 is TGTGCCTACTGGGGCGTCCGACCAATTTTT. Translated: CAYWGVRPIF.

The chain uses TRBV6-5 and TRBJ2-2; D remains unclear. The CDR3 length is 12 residues. CDR1 and CDR2 (germline): MNHEY, SVGAGI. Trimming left V 7 bases short and J 7 bases short, with 10 bases between. In DNA form, the CDR3 reads TGTGCCAGCACTCGGACGGACGGGGAGCTGTTTTTT. Translated, it gives CASTRTDGELFF.

The chain has TRBV27 and TRBJ1-2, with D maybe TRBD1 (6 bases). CDR3 length: 12 amino acids. Deletions cut 5 bases from V and 6 bases from J, with 10 bases between. Germline values: CDR1 MNHEY, CDR2 SMNVEV (reference sequence). Here the CDR3 reads CASSRGHNGYTF. CDR3 coding DNA: TGTGCCAGCAGTAGGGGACACAATGGCTACACCTTC.

The chain couples TRBV6-5 to TRBJ2-3, with 10 bases aligning to TRBD2. The ends lost 6 bases at V and 3 bases at J; junction bases unmatched: 0. Looked up from germline, CDR1 is MNHEY and CDR2 is SVGAGI. The length of the CDR3 is 13 residues. The CDR3 sequence: CASRLAGTDTQYF. CDR3 DNA: TGTGCCAGCAGACTAGCGGGAACAGATACGCAGTATTTT.

This sequence joins TRBV7-2 and TRBJ2-7, with D unresolved. The CDR3 loop spans 11 amino acids. V lost 5 bases to trimming and J lost 4 bases, with 6 bases between them. Germline V gene data show CDR1 as SGHTA and CDR2 as FQGNSA. CDR3 sequence reads: CASSGKYEQYF. The CDR3 bases are TGTGCCAGCAGCGGGAAGTACGAGCAGTACTTC.

This rearrangement joins TRBV27 to TRBJ2-7; 16 positions agree with TRBD2. CDR1 is MNHEY, CDR2 SMNVEV, per germline (reference sequence). The trim removed 8 bases at V and 5 bases at J, leaving 12 bases unmatched. The CDR3 consists of 17 residues. This CDR3 is CASVRMGLAGGPHEQYF. DNA of the CDR3: TGTGCCAGCGTCAGGATGGGACTAGCGGGAGGGCCCCACGAGCAGTACTTC.

The V call is TRBV19, the J call TRBJ2-7; D might be TRBD1 or TRBD2, each matching 5 bases. This CDR3 is built from 12 residues. Trimming cost V 1 base and J 6 bases, with 7 bases left between them. Germline V gene data show CDR1 as LNHDA and CDR2 as SQIVND (reference sequence). For the CDR3, the DNA is TGTGCCAGTAGTATAGGGGACGGCGAGCAGTACTTC. Amino acid sequence: CASSIGDGEQYF.

Here the CDR3 reads CASSEEGESYNSPLHF. The CDR3 region has the DNA TGTGCCAGCAGTGAAGAGGGGGAGTCCTATAATTCACCCCTCCACTTT. The chain recombines TRBV6-1 with TRBJ1-6; weak D call: TRBD1 (6 bases). The length of the CDR3 is 16 residues. V was pared by 1 base and J by 1 base, with 8 bases between. Germline CDR1 MNHNS, CDR2 SASEGT.

The V and J genes are TRBV9 and TRBJ1-1; no clear D gene. Germline values: CDR1 SGDLS, CDR2 YYNGEE. Trimming pared 2 bases from V and 0 bases from J, leaving 11 bases between. The CDR3 is 15 amino acids. CDR3 region: CASSVLSPLNTEAFF. For the CDR3, the DNA is TGTGCCAGCAGCGTTTTGTCACCTCTGAACACTGAAGCTTTCTTT. Looking up the rest from reference TRBV9 and TRBJ1-1 gives the full variable domain: DSGVTQTPKHLITATGQRVTLRCSPRSGDLSVYWYQQSLDQGLQFLIQYYNGEERAKGNILERFSAQQFPDLHSELNLSSLELGDSALYFCASSVLSPLNTEAFFGQGTRLTVV.

V usage is TRBV30 and J usage is TRBJ2-7; TRBD2 is a possible D gene (5 bases). The CDR3 is 12 amino acids. Looked up from germline, CDR1 is GTSNPN and CDR2 is SVGIG (reference sequence). Trimming cost V 5 bases and J 2 bases, with 10 bases left between them. The CDR3 is CAWRRGTYEQYF. The CDR3 DNA follows: TGTGCCTGGCGTCGGGGAACCTACGAGCAGTACTTC.

This rearrangement joins TRBV11-2 to TRBJ2-7; possible D gene TRBD2, 5 bases. The CDR3 runs 16 residues. From germline, CDR1 is SGHAT and CDR2 FQNNGV. V lost 6 bases to trimming and J lost 7 bases, with 25 bases between them. The CDR3 nucleotides are TGTGCCAGCAGGCATCCCCTCAGTACCCGGGAAAGGGAGCAGTACTTC. Protein sequence: CASRHPLSTREREQYF. Looking up the rest from reference TRBV11-2 and TRBJ2-7 gives the full variable domain: EAGVAQSPRYKIIEKRQSVAFWCNPISGHATLYWYQQILGQGPKLLIQFQNNGVVDDSQLPKDRFSAERLKGVDSTLKIQPAKLEDSAVYLCASRHPLSTREREQYFGPGTRLTVT.

V gene TRBV19 combines with J gene TRBJ2-7; no definite D call. The CDR3 runs to 15 residues. The V and J ends lost 3 bases and 1 base respectively, with 13 bases between them. The germline V gene has CDR1 LNHDA and CDR2 SQIVND (reference sequence). CDR3 protein: CASSILSAGSYEQYF. The CDR3 bases are TGTGCCAGTAGTATCCTTTCGGCAGGTTCCTACGAGCAGTACTTC.

The J gene is TRBJ1-1, the V gene TRBV18, with TRBD1 matching over 11 bases. The J segment lost 1 base and the V segment lost 1 base, leaving 2 bases of the junction unmatched. The CDR3 is made up of 16 amino acids. Germline CDR1 KGHSH, CDR2 LQKENI. The CDR3 DNA sequence: TGTGCCAGCTCACCACGGGACAGGGGGTCGAACACTGAAGCTTTCTTT. It encodes CASSPRDRGSNTEAFF.

V gene TRBV30 combines with J gene TRBJ2-5; D unresolved. This CDR3 is built from 11 residues. Between the trimmed V and J ends, which lost 2 bases and 5 bases, there was a span of 6 bases. Germline-derived CDR1 and CDR2 are GTSNPN and SVGIG (reference sequence). DNA for the CDR3: TGTGCCTGGAGTTTTCGGGAGACCCAGTACTTC. It specifies CAWSFRETQYF.

The rearrangement joins TRBV7-9 to TRBJ1-4; D possibly corresponds to TRBD1 (5 bases). The CDR3 contains 15 residues. V dropped 0 bases and J dropped 8 bases, with 13 bases sitting between them. Germline assignment: CDR1 SEHNR and CDR2 FQNEAQ (reference sequence). The CDR3 DNA reads TGTGCCAGCAGCTTAGCCCAGGGCGGGTCAGAAAAACTGTTTTTT. Its protein product is CASSLAQGGSEKLFF.

The V gene is TRBV6-1, the J gene TRBJ1-3, with TRBD1 identical over 7 bases. The CDR3 totals 15 residues. Germline trimming cut 4 bases from V and 0 bases from J; bases unmatched to any gene: 3. CDR1 MNHNS and CDR2 SASEGT come from the germline V gene. DNA of the CDR3: TGTGCCAGCAGTGGAGGGACAGTCTCTGGAAACACCATATATTTT. Amino acid sequence: CASSGGTVSGNTIYF.

The rearrangement joins TRBV18 to TRBJ2-7; 9 bases match TRBD1. Unmatched junction bases numbered 6, after V lost 6 bases and J lost 0 bases. Germline V CDR1 and CDR2: KGHSH, LQKENI. This CDR3 has 15 amino acids. CDR3 sequence: CASSQTQGASYEQYF. The DNA for the CDR3 is TGTGCCAGCTCCCAGACACAGGGGGCCTCCTACGAGCAGTACTTC.

The chain combines TRBV4-1 with TRBJ2-2, with 8 bases fitting TRBD1. CDR3 length: 16 amino acids. Germline CDR1 MGHRA, CDR2 YSYEKL. J gave up 1 base and V 0 bases, and 1 base lay outside the gene matches. The CDR3 sequence is CASSQEDRVNTGELFF. CDR3 nucleotides: TGCGCCAGCAGCCAAGAGGACAGGGTGAACACCGGGGAGCTGTTTTTT.

The gene calls are TRBV11-3 and TRBJ1-4; TRBD1 aligns across 7 bases. The V gene end was trimmed by 3 bases and the J gene end by 7 bases; junction bases not matched to a gene: 8. The CDR3 runs 15 residues. CDR1 is SGHNT and CDR2 is YENEEA in the germline V gene. CDR3 DNA sequence: TGTGCCAGCAGCTTCACAGGGGTTTTGGGTGAAAAACTGTTTTTT. Its protein product is CASSFTGVLGEKLFF.

This chain links TRBV27 with TRBJ2-1; D not resolved. The germline CDR1 and CDR2 sequences are MNHEY and SMNVEV (reference sequence). Between the trimmed V and J ends, which lost 0 bases and 8 bases, there was a span of 8 bases. This CDR3 has 13 residues. The CDR3 spells CASSLSFRYEQFF. DNA of the CDR3: TGTGCCAGCAGTTTATCTTTTCGGTATGAGCAGTTCTTC.

The chain links TRBV18 to TRBJ2-3; no clear D. V lost 2 bases and J lost 0, with 9 bases in between. The CDR3 spans 15 residues. Germline V gene sequence: CDR1 KGHSH, CDR2 LQKENI. The CDR3 nucleotides read TGTGCCAGCTCACCAGTACTTTCTAGCACAGATACGCAGTATTTT. It specifies CASSPVLSSTDTQYF.